The sequence of this T cell receptor (beta chain) was determined in a study of shared clonotypes between healthy human individuals. Study-level points and caveats: The donor pool, a small one, limited the genetic and exposure-history diversity represented. Clonotypes not shared had lower generation probabilities than those common to all four donors.

V was pared by 1 base and J by 5 bases, with 4 bases of the junction left unmatched. Germline values: CDR1 SGHTA, CDR2 FQGTGA. There are 15 residues in the CDR3. Regarding this clone: As yet, its antigen is unknown.

Sequenced by immunoSEQ multiplex PCR; TCRdb stores in-frame clones only, minus some. The sample includes over 300,000 clones, roughly 91% of them seen just once. The sequence derives from a man in his late teens or twenties in good health. The sample consisted of memory CD8+ T cells sorted from blood. Described subset: CD45RO+ cells pooled with CCR7-negative TemRA cells. This chain uses TRBV7-3 with TRBJ2-3, with 9 bases identical to TRBD2. The CDR3 DNA sequence: TGTGCCAGCAGCTTAAGCGGGGGGGCCTTAGATACGCAGTATTTT. This codes for CASSLSGGALDTQYF.